This entry features one T cell receptor beta chain sequence. Its antigen is as yet unknown. Trimming took 2 bases from V and 4 from J, leaving 11 bases between them. The CDR3 consists of 15 residues. Germline CDR1 reads MDHEN; CDR2 reads SYDVKM. The assay was immunoSEQ multiplex PCR, and TCRdb's table has in-frame clones only and misses some. Of about 6,700 clones listed, around 80% are singletons. The sample belongs to a study of regulatory and conventional T cells in RAG deficiency. Study observations and caveats: In Omenn syndrome, Treg and Tconv repertoires overlapped >90%. In Omenn syndrome, sorted "Tregs" may be peripherally activated cells.

The sample was also linked to a second study, of regulatory T cells. That report notes: Primers: 52 TRBV forward and 13 TRBJ reverse.

V and J are TRBV28 and TRBJ2-2; possibly TRBD1 for D (5 bases). The TCR originated in a human donor in good health. Sequenced input: CD8+ T cells sorted from blood. CDR3 sequence (DNA): TGTGCCAGCAGTTTACTCCAGGGATCCACCGGGGAGCTGTTTTTT. Residues: CASSLLQGSTGELFF.